Listed below are T cell receptor beta chains from one sample, sequenced in a study of blood T cell repertoires in COVID-19. Sequencing used immunoSEQ multiplex PCR; TCRdb keeps in-frame clones, though not all of them. The data contain 250,000 to 300,000 clones, 70% to 90% of them singletons. The sample comprised peripheral blood. The receptors here all came from a woman between 25 and 40 years old with COVID-19, enrolled during active disease. Both conserved end residues are part of each CDR3. Fields, in order: J gene, CDR3 length, D gene, V gene, clone size, CDR3 protein, CDR3 DNA. D genes are given only for firm matches. Only part of the rows carry a size: once, few, many, or a class if the clone is expanded.

J: TRBJ2-7
length: 12
D: -
V: TRBV3-1/TRBV3-2
size: -
CDR3: CASSQDHYEQYF
DNA: TGTGCCAGCAGCCAAGATCACTACGAGCAGTACTTC

J: TRBJ2-1
length: 16
D: -
V: TRBV11-3
size: many
CDR3: CASSLRGGQDNNEQFF
DNA: TGTGCCAGCAGCTTAAGGGGGGGACAGGACAACAATGAGCAGTTCTTC

J: TRBJ2-5
length: 16
D: TRBD1
V: TRBV10-2
size: -
CDR3: CASYVTGTGGEETQYF
DNA: TGCGCCAGCTACGTTACCGGGACAGGGGGCGAAGAGACCCAGTACTTC

J: TRBJ2-3
length: 12
D: -
V: TRBV5-4
size: -
CDR3: CASSLQTDTQYF
DNA: TGTGCCAGCAGCTTGCAGACAGATACGCAGTATTTT

J: TRBJ1-1
length: 12
D: -
V: TRBV11-2
size: once
CDR3: CATRGANTEAFF
DNA: TGTGCCACCCGTGGGGCCAACACTGAAGCTTTCTTT

J: TRBJ2-7
length: 12
D: -
V: TRBV12-3/TRBV12-4
size: once
CDR3: CASTPGGPEQYF
DNA: TGTGCCAGCACCCCGGGGGGCCCCGAGCAGTACTTC

J: TRBJ2-7
length: 16
D: -
V: TRBV5-1
size: -
CDR3: CASSPQVTVQGYEQYF
DNA: TGCGCCAGCAGCCCCCAGGTCACGGTACAGGGCTACGAGCAGTACTTC

J: TRBJ1-5
length: 11
D: -
V: TRBV12-3/TRBV12-4
size: few
CDR3: CASSFSQPQHF
DNA: TGTGCCAGCAGTTTTAGTCAGCCCCAGCATTTT

J: TRBJ2-7
length: 16
D: TRBD2
V: TRBV7-2
size: -
CDR3: CASSTRGGGASYEQYF
DNA: TGTGCCAGCAGCACCCGGGGCGGGGGGGCCTCCTACGAGCAGTACTTC

J: TRBJ1-1
length: 13
D: -
V: TRBV4-2
size: few
CDR3: CASSLIGGQGLFF
DNA: TGTGCCAGCAGCCTGATTGGGGGCCAAGGGCTTTTCTTT

J: TRBJ2-7
length: 17
D: TRBD2
V: TRBV3-1/TRBV3-2
size: -
CDR3: CASSHGFAGGPYYEQYF
DNA: TGTGCCAGCAGCCACGGTTTTGCGGGGGGACCTTACTACGAGCAGTACTTC

J: TRBJ1-4
length: 13
D: TRBD1
V: TRBV3-1/TRBV3-2
size: -
CDR3: CASSRTGSEKLFF
DNA: TGTGCCAGCAGCAGGACAGGGAGTGAAAAACTGTTTTTT

J: TRBJ1-4
length: 11
D: -
V: TRBV29-1
size: -
CDR3: CSVEGGEKLFF
DNA: TGCAGCGTTGAAGGGGGCGAAAAACTGTTTTTT

J: TRBJ2-4
length: 15
D: -
V: TRBV18
size: -
CDR3: CASSKNPQVTDIQYF
DNA: TGTGCCAGCTCAAAAAACCCACAGGTGACGGACATTCAGTACTTC

J: TRBJ1-6
length: 14
D: -
V: TRBV5-4
size: -
CDR3: CASSLRVGNSPLHF
DNA: TGTGCCAGCAGCTTGCGTGTCGGGAATTCACCCCTCCACTTT

J: TRBJ2-5
length: 15
D: TRBD1
V: TRBV6-5
size: -
CDR3: CASSSYRGYVETQYF
DNA: TGTGCCAGCAGCAGCTACAGGGGTTACGTAGAGACCCAGTACTTC

J: TRBJ2-7
length: 16
D: TRBD1
V: TRBV2
size: -
CDR3: CASSDGVRGRSYEQYF
DNA: TGTGCCAGCAGTGACGGGGTGAGGGGGCGCTCCTACGAGCAGTACTTC

J: TRBJ1-5
length: 18
D: -
V: TRBV5-5
size: -
CDR3: CASSNTIPGGYSNQPQHF
DNA: TGTGCCAGCAGCAACACTATACCCGGGGGTTATAGCAATCAGCCCCAGCATTTT

J: TRBJ2-3
length: 15
D: TRBD2
V: TRBV6-5
size: -
CDR3: CASRQRGTWSDTQYF
DNA: TGTGCCAGCAGACAGCGGGGGACGTGGTCAGATACGCAGTATTTT

J: TRBJ2-3
length: 18
D: TRBD2
V: TRBV7-9
size: few
CDR3: CASSAGLAGGRRADTQYF
DNA: TGTGCCAGCAGCGCAGGACTAGCGGGGGGGCGAAGGGCAGATACGCAGTATTTT

J: TRBJ1-2
length: 15
D: TRBD1
V: TRBV9
size: few
CDR3: CASSVGGTAVDGYTF
DNA: TGTGCCAGCAGCGTAGGAGGGACAGCTGTAGACGGCTACACCTTC

J: TRBJ1-4
length: 13
D: -
V: TRBV5-1
size: once
CDR3: CASSSPSAEKLFF
DNA: TGCGCCAGCAGCTCACCTAGTGCGGAAAAACTGTTTTTT

J: TRBJ2-6
length: 17
D: TRBD1
V: TRBV18
size: once
CDR3: CASSPGWTGSGANVLTF
DNA: TGTGCCAGCTCACCCGGTTGGACAGGGTCTGGGGCCAACGTCCTGACTTTC

J: TRBJ1-3
length: 16
D: TRBD1
V: TRBV7-2
size: -
CDR3: CASSLDRTGLGNTIYF
DNA: TGTGCCAGCAGCTTAGATAGGACAGGGCTAGGAAACACCATATATTTT

J: TRBJ1-6
length: 17
D: -
V: TRBV5-4
size: -
CDR3: CASSFDRASSYNSPLHF
DNA: TGTGCCAGCAGCTTTGACAGAGCAAGCTCCTATAATTCACCCCTCCACTTT

J: TRBJ2-7
length: 13
D: -
V: TRBV10-2
size: -
CDR3: CASSELSFLEQYF
DNA: TGCGCCAGCAGTGAACTCTCATTCCTCGAGCAGTACTTC

J: TRBJ1-2
length: 11
D: TRBD1
V: TRBV9
size: -
CDR3: CASTGGYGYTF
DNA: TGTGCCAGCACAGGGGGGTATGGCTACACCTTC

J: TRBJ2-1
length: 16
D: TRBD1
V: TRBV5-1
size: once
CDR3: CASSLPRGDSGNEQFF
DNA: TGCGCCAGCAGCTTGCCTCGTGGGGACAGTGGTAATGAGCAGTTCTTC

J: TRBJ1-5
length: 16
D: TRBD1
V: TRBV6-1
size: -
CDR3: CASSEITGDRGTTQHF
DNA: TGTGCCAGCAGTGAAATTACGGGGGACAGGGGAACGACCCAGCATTTT

J: TRBJ1-4
length: 13
D: -
V: TRBV18
size: -
CDR3: CASSPGRDEKLFF
DNA: TGTGCCAGCTCACCAGGTCGGGATGAAAAACTGTTTTTT

J: TRBJ2-7
length: 12
D: -
V: TRBV5-1
size: once
CDR3: CASREGAYEQYF
DNA: TGCGCCAGCAGAGAGGGGGCCTACGAGCAGTACTTC

J: TRBJ1-2
length: 13
D: -
V: TRBV7-8
size: many
CDR3: CASSQDKYSGYTF
DNA: TGTGCCAGCAGCCAGGACAAATACTCTGGCTACACCTTC

J: TRBJ1-5
length: 15
D: -
V: TRBV7-8
size: -
CDR3: CASSASGPINQPQHF
DNA: TGTGCCAGCAGCGCCTCTGGGCCGATCAATCAGCCCCAGCATTTT

J: TRBJ1-3
length: 13
D: -
V: TRBV6-5
size: -
CDR3: CASSQGLANTIYF
DNA: TGTGCCAGCAGTCAGGGCCTGGCGAACACCATATATTTT

J: TRBJ2-7
length: 15
D: -
V: TRBV14
size: -
CDR3: CASSPGTHLTYEQYF
DNA: TGTGCCAGCAGCCCCGGGACACATCTTACCTACGAGCAGTACTTC

J: TRBJ2-3
length: 17
D: TRBD2
V: TRBV5-4
size: -
CDR3: CASSFLTSGVDPDTQYF
DNA: TGTGCCAGCAGCTTCCTGACTAGCGGGGTTGATCCAGATACGCAGTATTTT

J: TRBJ2-7
length: 15
D: TRBD2
V: TRBV5-4
size: -
CDR3: CASSLLASGSYEQYF
DNA: TGTGCCAGCAGCTTGTTGGCTAGCGGGTCTTACGAGCAGTACTTC

J: TRBJ1-1
length: 16
D: TRBD1
V: TRBV19
size: -
CDR3: CASSKWDRGPWTEAFF
DNA: TGTGCCAGTAGTAAATGGGACAGGGGGCCGTGGACTGAAGCTTTCTTT

J: TRBJ1-5
length: 13
D: -
V: TRBV4-1
size: -
CDR3: CASSQSVNQPQHF
DNA: TGCGCCAGCAGCCAAAGCGTCAATCAGCCCCAGCATTTT

J: TRBJ2-1
length: 14
D: -
V: TRBV19
size: -
CDR3: CATSIGTGYNEQFF
DNA: TGTGCCACCAGTATAGGGACGGGGTACAATGAGCAGTTCTTC

J: TRBJ2-1
length: 15
D: -
V: TRBV5-1
size: -
CDR3: CASKLGSAGGNEQFF
DNA: TGCGCCAGCAAGCTTGGATCCGCTGGGGGGAATGAGCAGTTCTTC

J: TRBJ2-7
length: 13
D: TRBD1
V: TRBV18
size: once
CDR3: CASSPGTGDEQYF
DNA: TGTGCCAGCTCACCGGGAACAGGGGACGAGCAGTACTTC

J: TRBJ2-6
length: 16
D: -
V: TRBV27
size: -
CDR3: CASSLGGGTGANVLTF
DNA: TGTGCCAGCAGTTTAGGAGGAGGGACTGGGGCCAACGTCCTGACTTTC

J: TRBJ2-3
length: 17
D: TRBD2
V: TRBV28
size: -
CDR3: CASGTGTSGGGGDTQYF
DNA: TGTGCCAGCGGCACCGGGACTAGCGGGGGGGGAGGAGATACGCAGTATTTT

J: TRBJ1-5
length: 14
D: -
V: TRBV5-5
size: -
CDR3: CASSLSGNRQPQHF
DNA: TGTGCCAGCAGCTTATCAGGGAATCGTCAGCCCCAGCATTTT

J: TRBJ1-4
length: 15
D: TRBD1
V: TRBV6-6
size: -
CDR3: CASRKGQGVLEKLFF
DNA: TGTGCCAGCAGAAAAGGACAGGGGGTTTTAGAAAAACTGTTTTTT

J: TRBJ2-5
length: 15
D: TRBD1
V: TRBV3-1/TRBV3-2
size: -
CDR3: CATSPRDRGEETQYF
DNA: TGTGCCACCTCACCCCGGGACAGAGGTGAGGAGACCCAGTACTTC

J: TRBJ1-6
length: 16
D: -
V: TRBV11-2
size: -
CDR3: CASSSFGELNNSPLHF
DNA: TGTGCCAGCAGCTCCTTCGGGGAGTTGAATAATTCACCCCTCCACTTT

J: TRBJ2-1
length: 15
D: -
V: TRBV7-2
size: -
CDR3: CASSHWARIGGEQFF
DNA: TGTGCCAGCAGCCACTGGGCCAGAATCGGGGGTGAGCAGTTCTTC

J: TRBJ2-2
length: 16
D: -
V: TRBV11-3
size: -
CDR3: CASSSGGDLLTGELFF
DNA: TGTGCCAGCAGCTCTGGGGGCGACCTCCTCACCGGGGAGCTGTTTTTT

J: TRBJ1-2
length: 13
D: -
V: TRBV9
size: -
CDR3: CASSPDRLYGYTF
DNA: TGTGCCAGCAGCCCGGACAGATTGTATGGCTACACCTTC

J: TRBJ2-3
length: 14
D: TRBD1
V: TRBV27
size: -
CDR3: CASSKRGPTDTQYF
DNA: TGTGCCAGCAGTAAGAGGGGGCCCACAGATACGCAGTATTTT

J: TRBJ2-2
length: 13
D: -
V: TRBV7-2
size: -
CDR3: CASALEVEGELFF
DNA: TGTGCCAGCGCCCTCGAAGTAGAGGGGGAGCTGTTTTTT

J: TRBJ2-1
length: 16
D: -
V: TRBV19
size: -
CDR3: CASSISRDVIGGSQFF
DNA: TGTGCCAGTAGTATTTCCAGGGATGTCATCGGAGGGTCGCAGTTCTTC

J: TRBJ2-3
length: 17
D: TRBD2
V: TRBV5-4
size: -
CDR3: CASSPAGGRMSTDTQYF
DNA: TGTGCCAGCAGCCCTGCGGGGGGGAGGATGAGCACAGATACGCAGTATTTT

J: TRBJ1-2
length: 12
D: -
V: TRBV28
size: -
CDR3: CASSTGNYGYTF
DNA: TGTGCCAGCAGTACAGGGAACTATGGCTACACCTTC

J: TRBJ1-1
length: 15
D: -
V: TRBV5-1
size: -
CDR3: CASSLAADMNTEAFF
DNA: TGCGCCAGCAGCTTGGCCGCAGACATGAACACTGAAGCTTTCTTT

J: TRBJ2-1
length: 13
D: -
V: TRBV6-4
size: -
CDR3: CASSENGRGEQFF
DNA: TGTGCCAGCAGTGAAAACGGGCGGGGAGAGCAGTTCTTC

J: TRBJ2-7
length: 13
D: -
V: TRBV12-3/TRBV12-4
size: -
CDR3: CASSKDSRYEQYF
DNA: TGTGCCAGCAGTAAGGACAGTAGGTACGAGCAGTACTTC

J: TRBJ2-2
length: 16
D: TRBD1
V: TRBV7-8
size: -
CDR3: CASSWGQGANTGELFF
DNA: TGTGCCAGCAGCTGGGGACAGGGGGCTAACACCGGGGAGCTGTTTTTT